This T cell receptor beta chain came from a study of read filtering for tumor transcriptome and immune sequencing. About the study: DNase treatment preceded whole-transcriptome library preparation.

Molecular barcoded adaptors covering alpha/delta and beta/gamma chains were used on approximately 440 ng RNA. TCRdb re-analysed the reads in MiXCR, keeping a single row per CDR3 protein. The sample holds over 80,000 distinct CDR3 sequences, about 12% seen once. Trimming took 0 bases from V and 3 from J, leaving 6 bases between them. Germline V gene sequence: CDR1 SGHDT, CDR2 YYEEEE. This CDR3 comprises 13 residues. This clonotype was observed many times. Sequencing input: a population of CD138-negative cells sorted from bone marrow. The chain joins TRBV5-6 to TRBJ2-5; D gene ambiguous. This clonotype was obtained from a donor at least 40 years old with multiple myeloma. The CDR3 nucleotides read TGTGCCAGCAGCTTGGTAGGGAAAGAGACCCAGTACTTC. Translation gives CASSLVGKETQYF.